This T cell receptor beta chain is drawn from a study of shared clonotypes between healthy human individuals. The V end was cut by 5 bases, the J end by 2 bases, with 12 bases between. The V gene's germline CDR1 is SGHAT and CDR2 FQNNGV. CDR3 length: 15 amino acids. TCRdb keeps only in-frame clones here, not all; method: immunoSEQ multiplex PCR. Here the sample spans more than 2,000,000 clones, 93% being singletons. Input material: naive CD4+ T cells from PBMCs. Noted subset: CD45RA+ positively selected. The origin of this receptor is a man younger than 35 in good health. Some clones in this sample may be carry-over from other donors' samples. The V gene is TRBV11-2, the J gene TRBJ2-2, with TRBD2 as a possible D gene (6 bases). As DNA, the CDR3 is TGTGCCAGCAGCAGGGGACTTTTAAACACCGGGGAGCTGTTTTTT. It translates to CASSRGLLNTGELFF.